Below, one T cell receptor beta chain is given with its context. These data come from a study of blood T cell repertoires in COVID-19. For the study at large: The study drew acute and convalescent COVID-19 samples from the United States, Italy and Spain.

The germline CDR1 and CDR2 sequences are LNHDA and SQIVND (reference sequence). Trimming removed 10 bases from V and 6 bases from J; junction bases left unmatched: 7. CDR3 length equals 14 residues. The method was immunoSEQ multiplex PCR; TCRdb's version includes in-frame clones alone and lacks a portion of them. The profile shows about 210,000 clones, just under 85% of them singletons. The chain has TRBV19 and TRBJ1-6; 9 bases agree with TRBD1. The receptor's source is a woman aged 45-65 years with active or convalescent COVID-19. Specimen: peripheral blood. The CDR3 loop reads CATSGDRANSPLHF. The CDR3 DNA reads TGTGCCACCTCCGGGGACAGGGCTAATTCACCCCTCCACTTT.